The entry below describes one TCR beta chain. This entry belongs to a study of CD8 T cells in ankylosing spondylitis. TCRdb independently ran MiXCR on the 5' RACE reads; one entry per CDR3 protein. The data contain about 340,000 distinct CDR3 sequences, roughly 14% of them singletons. This sequence originates from a male donor with ankylosing spondylitis or in good health (not recorded which). Sequencing was done on a sample of blood, either unsorted or a sorted T cell fraction (not recorded which).

The CDR3 sequence: CASSPGLAGGGYEQFF. The CDR3 region has the DNA TGTGCCAGCAGCCCCGGACTAGCGGGGGGGGGCTATGAGCAGTTCTTC. This chain links TRBV3-1 with TRBJ2-1, with 15 bases that match TRBD2. Germline-derived CDR1 and CDR2 are LGHDT and YNNKEL (reference sequence). This CDR3 comprises 16 residues. V lost 4 bases to trimming and J lost 8 bases; unmatched junction nucleotides: 6.